Below are 31 T cell receptor beta chains sequenced from a single sample in a study of T cell responses to AZD1222 COVID-19 vaccine. Only in-frame clones appear in the TCRdb table, and some are missing; sequencing was by immunoSEQ multiplex PCR. The table lists about 100,000 clones, 88% of them singletons. The sequencing used peripheral blood, collected on day 0 of AZD1222 vaccination. The receptors here all came from an adult in good health.

In this sample, this clone turned up once. This chain's CDR3 is CASSPTTGVNTDEQYF. CDR3 nucleotides: TGTGCCAGCTCACCTACGACAGGGGTGAATACGGACGAGCAGTACTTC. The V and J genes are TRBV18 and TRBJ2-7, with TRBD1 identical over 8 bases. The length of the CDR3 is 16 residues. V lost 3 bases and J lost 5; bases outside the gene matches: 12. From germline, CDR1 is KGHSH and CDR2 LQKENI.

The J gene is TRBJ1-3, the V gene TRBV24-1; the D is unclear. The length of the CDR3 is 12 residues. Looked up from germline, CDR1 is KGHDR and CDR2 is SFDVKD. V gave up 7 bases and J gave up 3 bases, with 6 bases separating them. The CDR3 DNA follows: TGTGCCACCAGCCCCGATGGAAACACCATATATTTT. It codes for CATSPDGNTIYF.

The chain is built from TRBV4-1 and TRBJ1-1; no clear D gene. CDR1 is MGHRA and CDR2 is YSYEKL in the germline V gene. This CDR3 has 13 amino acids. The V and J ends lost 3 bases and 0 bases respectively, with 5 bases between them. The CDR3 spells CASSQVLNTEAFF. The CDR3, as DNA: TGCGCCAGCAGCCAGGTGTTGAACACTGAAGCTTTCTTT.

The V and J genes are TRBV30 and TRBJ1-2; perhaps TRBD1 as D (5 bases). Germline V CDR1 and CDR2: GTSNPN, SVGIG (reference sequence). The CDR3 is made up of 16 amino acids. Between the trimmed V and J ends, which lost 0 bases and 6 bases, there was a span of 20 bases. CDR3 coding DNA: TGTGCCTGGAGTGTGGGCAGCTTGGGGCGGGGGGATGGCTACACCTTC. Translation gives CAWSVGSLGRGDGYTF.

The V gene is TRBV5-1, the J gene TRBJ2-1; D is possibly TRBD1 (6 bases). Looked up from germline, CDR1 is SGHRS and CDR2 is YFSETQ. This CDR3 has 15 amino acids. With 0 bases removed from V and 3 bases from J, the gap between germline ends came to 10 bases. Here the CDR3 reads CASSLDSGDYNEQFF. DNA of the CDR3: TGCGCCAGCAGCTTGGATTCAGGGGACTACAATGAGCAGTTCTTC.

V is TRBV7-3 and J is TRBJ2-5; D unclear. V was shortened by 1 base and J by 5 bases, with 5 bases between the two germline ends. Germline V CDR1 and CDR2: SGHTA, FQGTGA. The CDR3 has 12 amino acids. The CDR3 bases are TGTGCCAGCAGCTTAAATGGGGAGACCCAGTACTTC. Translating it yields CASSLNGETQYF.

The gene calls are TRBV2 and TRBJ1-5; 7 bases match TRBD1. CDR1 is SNHLY and CDR2 is FYNNEI in the germline V gene. The V and J ends lost 10 bases and 6 bases, in that order; junction bases with no gene match: 9. The CDR3 is 13 residues long. The CDR3 loop reads CATQTGNGQPQHF. The DNA of the CDR3 is TGTGCCACCCAGACAGGGAACGGTCAGCCCCAGCATTTT.

In this sample, this clone turned up once. V is TRBV21-1 and J is TRBJ1-4; the table's D call TRBD1 went unverified against the DNA. TRBV21-1 is marked as a pseudogene. There are 17 residues in the CDR3. The CDR3 sequence: CASSTEHLGQGEPKPFF. As DNA, the CDR3 is TGTGCCAGCAGCACCGAACACCTGGGACAGGGGGAGCCTAAACCCTTTTTT.

This chain uses TRBV6-2 or TRBV6-3 with TRBJ1-5; TRBD1 matches at 7 bases. CDR3 length equals 15 residues. Germline CDR1 is MNHEY and CDR2 is SVGEGT. With 5 bases clipped from V and 5 bases from J, the junction kept 9 bases outside the gene matches. Here the CDR3 DNA reads TGTGCCAGCAGTCCACATCGGGACAGTGATCAGCCCCAGCATTTT. Its translation is CASSPHRDSDQPQHF.

The gene calls are TRBV10-3 and TRBJ1-5; perhaps TRBD1 as D (6 bases). Germline V lookup: CDR1 ENHRY, CDR2 SYGVKD. V shed 8 bases and J shed 2 bases, with 16 bases lying between them. This CDR3 is 15 amino acids long. The CDR3 is CAIGGRGNGNQPQHF. As DNA, the CDR3 is TGTGCCATCGGGGGTAGGGGGAATGGCAATCAGCCCCAGCATTTT.

This chain connects TRBV18 to TRBJ2-5; 10 bases match TRBD1. The J segment lost 2 bases and the V segment lost 6 bases, leaving 9 bases of the junction unmatched. CDR3 size: 16 residues. CDR1 and CDR2 from the germline V gene are KGHSH and LQKENI. CDR3 in amino acids: CASSPRRQGAQETQYF. The CDR3 nucleotides are TGTGCCAGCTCCCCTAGGAGACAGGGGGCTCAAGAGACCCAGTACTTC.

The rearrangement joins TRBV4-2 to TRBJ1-5; D gene unclear. V was cut by 1 base and J by 1 base, with 11 bases left in between. The CDR3 is 16 residues long. In germline, CDR1 is LGHNA, CDR2 YNFKEQ. The CDR3 loop is CASSQVSSASNQPQHF. In nucleotides, the CDR3 is TGTGCCAGCAGCCAAGTGTCATCGGCAAGCAATCAGCCCCAGCATTTT.

This chain joins TRBV3-1 (or the pseudogene TRBV3-2) and TRBJ1-5, with D unresolved. V gave up 3 bases and J gave up 7 bases, with 10 bases separating them. Germline CDR1 reads LGHDT; CDR2 reads YNNKEL (reference sequence). CDR3 length: 13 amino acids. CDR3 bases: TGTGCCAGCAGCCAGGGTGGAGAGCAGCCCCAGCATTTT. This translates into CASSQGGEQPQHF.

In nucleotides, the CDR3 is TGTGCCAGCAGCGCCCCGGGACTAGCGGGAGATGGCTCCTACAATGAGCAGTTCTTC. Translated: CASSAPGLAGDGSYNEQFF. V gene TRBV9 combines with J gene TRBJ2-1; 14 bases match TRBD2. In germline, CDR1 is SGDLS, CDR2 YYNGEE. This CDR3 is 19 amino acids long. The trim removed 3 bases at V and 0 bases at J, leaving 8 bases unmatched.

This chain uses TRBV27 with TRBJ2-5; D unresolved. CDR3 length: 14 residues. CDR1 and CDR2 from the germline V gene are MNHEY and SMNVEV (reference sequence). V was clipped by 3 bases and J by 1 base, with 9 bases between them. CDR3 region: CASSFGVSQETQYF. The CDR3 DNA reads as TGTGCCAGCAGTTTTGGGGTGAGCCAAGAGACCCAGTACTTC.

This clone was seen only a few times. In this CDR3 the conserved last residue, phenylalanine or tryptophan, is missing, so a read error is likely. Because the CDR3's place on the DNA is in doubt, the DNA is left out and the CDR3 is given as listed by TCRdb. The chain is built from TRBV13 and TRBJ1-1; TRBD1, as called in the table, went unchecked against the DNA. Germline V gene sequence: CDR1 PRHDT, CDR2 FYEKMQ (reference sequence). The CDR3 has 15 residues if both end residues are counted. The CDR3 sequence: CASSFRQGRGLKLSV.

This chain joins TRBV5-1 and TRBJ2-5, with 8 bases that match TRBD1. The V gene end was trimmed by 4 bases and the J gene end by 5 bases; junction bases not matched to a gene: 7. The CDR3 totals 14 residues. Germline lookup yields CDR1 SGHRS and CDR2 YFSETQ. CDR3 protein: CASSVDRVGETQYF. Written as DNA, the CDR3 is TGCGCCAGCAGCGTGGACAGGGTTGGGGAGACCCAGTACTTC.

V is TRBV9 and J is TRBJ2-2, with a tentative D call TRBD1 (5 bases). The V end was cut by 0 bases, the J end by 4 bases, with 10 bases between. The CDR3 has 15 residues. Germline CDR1 and CDR2: SGDLS and YYNGEE. The CDR3 DNA reads TGTGCCAGCAGCGTAGACGGACAAATCACCGGGGAGCTGTTTTTT. This encodes CASSVDGQITGELFF.

This clone has only one observation. The chain has TRBV28 and TRBJ1-2; perhaps TRBD1 as D (6 bases). Looked up from germline, CDR1 is MDHEN and CDR2 is SYDVKM. The CDR3 extends over 16 amino acids. Trimming left V 4 bases short and J 8 bases short, with 23 bases between. CDR3 DNA sequence: TGTGCCAGCAGTTCTAAACGACAGGAGTGGCTATGGGGCTACACCTTC. Translation gives CASSSKRQEWLWGYTF.

In this sample, this clone turned up once. Here the CDR3 reads CASSLNRGNSPLHF. DNA for the CDR3: TGTGCCAGCAGCTTAAACAGGGGGAATTCACCCCTCCACTTT. The rearrangement uses TRBV5-6 and TRBJ1-6, with TRBD1 matching 8 bases. Germline lookup yields CDR1 SGHDT and CDR2 YYEEEE. The CDR3 has 14 amino acids. V was pared by 2 bases and J by 7 bases, with 2 bases of the junction left unmatched.

This CDR3 is CAISESTTSGAGELFF. The CDR3 bases are TGTGCCATCAGTGAGTCGACGACTAGCGGGGCCGGGGAGCTGTTTTTT. V and J are TRBV10-3 and TRBJ2-2; TRBD2 matches 11 bases. This CDR3 spans 16 amino acids. J was trimmed by 6 bases and V by 0 bases; bases with no gene match: 3. Germline V lookup: CDR1 ENHRY, CDR2 SYGVKD.

This rearrangement joins TRBV27 to TRBJ1-2; tentative D call: TRBD1 (5 bases). The CDR3 is 12 amino acids. Germline CDR1 is MNHEY and CDR2 is SMNVEV (reference sequence). V lost 4 bases, J lost 6 bases, and 9 bases lay in between. In DNA form, the CDR3 reads TGTGCCAGCAGTTATGCAGGGAATGGCTACACCTTC. Its translation is CASSYAGNGYTF.

This chain joins TRBV29-1 and TRBJ1-1; D not resolved. Trimming removed 7 bases from V and 5 bases from J, with 17 bases in between. Per germline, CDR1 SQVTM and CDR2 ANQGSEA. CDR3 length: 13 amino acids. As DNA, the CDR3 is TGCAGCGCTAGGGTAAGCGGCGCAACTGAAGCTTTCTTT. Its protein product is CSARVSGATEAFF.

J is TRBJ1-1 and V is TRBV27; D is unresolved. The germline V gene has CDR1 MNHEY and CDR2 SMNVEV (reference sequence). This CDR3 has 16 amino acids. V lost 2 bases to trimming and J lost 7 bases, with 20 bases between them. CDR3 DNA sequence: TGTGCCAGCAGTTTAGGAGGACTGCCCCGCGCGGATGAAGCTTTCTTT. This gives the protein CASSLGGLPRADEAFF.

The chain links TRBV30 to TRBJ1-2; weak D call: TRBD1 (6 bases). The germline gives CDR1 GTSNPN, CDR2 SVGIG (reference sequence). The CDR3 runs to 15 residues. V was trimmed by 2 bases and J by 4 bases, leaving 17 bases between them. The DNA for the CDR3 is TGTGCCTGGAGTACAATGACGGGGACACTCTATGGCTACACCTTC. The encoded protein is CAWSTMTGTLYGYTF.

The chain has TRBV29-1 and TRBJ1-5, with 9 bases that match TRBD1. The CDR3 contains 14 residues. Per the germline V gene, CDR1 is SQVTM and CDR2 is ANQGSEA. Trimming at V came to 7 bases and at J to 0 bases, leaving 4 bases not matched to a gene. The CDR3 sequence: CSAGTGNSNQPQHF. CDR3 nucleotides: TGCAGCGCTGGGACAGGGAATAGCAATCAGCCCCAGCATTTT.

The chain is built from TRBV11-3 and TRBJ2-1, with D uncertain. Trimming cost V 5 bases and J 2 bases, with 13 bases left between them. Germline CDR1 reads SGHNT; CDR2 reads YENEEA. The CDR3 is made up of 15 amino acids. CDR3 loop: CASSPSPAPYNEQFF. Written as DNA, the CDR3 is TGTGCCAGCAGCCCATCACCCGCCCCCTACAATGAGCAGTTCTTC.

The V gene is TRBV6-1, the J gene TRBJ1-4; D uncertain. Germline loops: CDR1 MNHNS, CDR2 SASEGT. Trimming took 0 bases from V and 4 from J, leaving 12 bases between them. This CDR3 has 16 amino acids. The DNA of the CDR3 is TGTGCCAGCAGTGAAGCTTCAGGCAGACTTAATGAAAAACTGTTTTTT. Translating gives CASSEASGRLNEKLFF.

This clone was found a few times. CDR3 DNA sequence: TGTGCCAGCAGCCAAGAGCTGGGGGACCAGTGGGAGCAGTACTTC. This codes for CASSQELGDQWEQYF. The chain uses TRBV4-2 and TRBJ2-7; either TRBD1 or TRBD2 may fit D (5 bases each). Germline CDR1 LGHNA, CDR2 YNFKEQ. V dropped 0 bases and J dropped 7 bases, with 16 bases sitting between them. The CDR3 covers 15 residues.

The genes are TRBV4-3 and TRBJ2-5, with D hard to call. The CDR3 is made up of 14 amino acids. V lost 4 bases and J 5 bases, leaving 14 bases between the germline ends. The germline gives CDR1 LGHNA, CDR2 YSLEER. The CDR3: CASSPAPNMETQYF. The CDR3 DNA reads as TGCGCCAGCAGCCCAGCCCCCAATATGGAGACCCAGTACTTC.

The genes are TRBV28 and TRBJ2-7; tentative D call: TRBD1 (5 bases). Germline V gene sequence: CDR1 MDHEN, CDR2 SYDVKM. The CDR3 totals 15 residues. The V gene lost 5 bases and the J gene lost 0 bases, with 14 bases spanning the gap. The CDR3 DNA is TGTGCCAGCAGTCCTCCAGGGTCGGGCTCCTACGAGCAGTACTTC. It encodes CASSPPGSGSYEQYF.